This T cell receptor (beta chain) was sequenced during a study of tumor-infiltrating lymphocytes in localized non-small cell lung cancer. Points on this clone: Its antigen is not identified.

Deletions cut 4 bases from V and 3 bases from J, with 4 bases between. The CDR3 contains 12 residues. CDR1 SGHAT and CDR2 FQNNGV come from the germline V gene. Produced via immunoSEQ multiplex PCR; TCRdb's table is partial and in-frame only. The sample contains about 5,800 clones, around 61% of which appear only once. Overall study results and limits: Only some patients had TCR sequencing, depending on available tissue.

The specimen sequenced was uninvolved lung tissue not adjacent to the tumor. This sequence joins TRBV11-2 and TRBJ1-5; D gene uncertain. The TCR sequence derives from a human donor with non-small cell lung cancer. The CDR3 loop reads CASSSPNQPQHF. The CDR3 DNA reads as TGTGCCAGCAGCTCCCCCAATCAGCCCCAGCATTTT.